These 4 T cell receptor beta chains were sequenced from one sample in a study of T-cell reconstitution after alpha-beta-depleted transplantation in children. Library preparation (for TCRbeta) was performed with unique molecular identifiers. MiXCR, applied by TCRdb to the PCR reads, yields one record per CDR3 protein. The profile shows 700,000 or so distinct CDR3 sequences, around 14% of them singletons. The material sequenced was PBMCs, taken before TCRalphabeta/CD19-depleted stem cell transplant. The receptor source for this set is a girl aged 2 to 9 with congenital amegakaryocytic thrombocytopenia, due to receive a stem cell transplant.

The V call is TRBV20-1, the J call TRBJ2-5; 13 nucleotides agree with TRBD2. Trimming took 5 bases from V and 2 from J; bases not matched to a gene: 5. The germline CDR1 and CDR2 sequences are DFQATT and SNEGSKA (reference sequence). The CDR3 is 15 residues long. CDR3 loop: CSAHGLAGVQETQYF. CDR3 nucleotides: TGCAGTGCTCATGGACTAGCGGGAGTGCAAGAGACCCAGTACTTC.

This clonotype was seen repeatedly, ten times or more. V usage is TRBV7-9 and J usage is TRBJ1-2; D unclear. The CDR3 is 12 residues long. Germline lookup yields CDR1 SEHNR and CDR2 FQNEAQ (reference sequence). Trimming removed 3 bases at V and 3 bases at J, with 5 bases between. The CDR3 region has the DNA TGTGCCAGCAGCTTTCGGGACTATGGCTACACCTTC. This encodes CASSFRDYGYTF.

This clonotype was observed many times. The chain couples TRBV27 to TRBJ2-7; no reliable D call. The germline V gene has CDR1 MNHEY and CDR2 SMNVEV (reference sequence). This CDR3 region has 15 residues. The V and J ends lost 0 bases and 2 bases respectively, with 11 bases between them. The CDR3 DNA reads as TGTGCCAGCAGTTTATCGACACCGGCCGCCTACGAGCAGTACTTC. This codes for CASSLSTPAAYEQYF.

In its sample, this clonotype was seen a few times. The chain links TRBV10-3 to TRBJ2-2; no clear D gene. The CDR3 extends over 14 amino acids. CDR1 is ENHRY and CDR2 is SYGVKD in the germline V gene. With 6 bases removed from V and 6 bases from J, the gap between germline ends came to 14 bases. The CDR3 DNA sequence: TGTGCCATCAGGGCCCCTAGTAGGGCCGGGGAGCTGTTTTTT. Its translation is CAIRAPSRAGELFF.